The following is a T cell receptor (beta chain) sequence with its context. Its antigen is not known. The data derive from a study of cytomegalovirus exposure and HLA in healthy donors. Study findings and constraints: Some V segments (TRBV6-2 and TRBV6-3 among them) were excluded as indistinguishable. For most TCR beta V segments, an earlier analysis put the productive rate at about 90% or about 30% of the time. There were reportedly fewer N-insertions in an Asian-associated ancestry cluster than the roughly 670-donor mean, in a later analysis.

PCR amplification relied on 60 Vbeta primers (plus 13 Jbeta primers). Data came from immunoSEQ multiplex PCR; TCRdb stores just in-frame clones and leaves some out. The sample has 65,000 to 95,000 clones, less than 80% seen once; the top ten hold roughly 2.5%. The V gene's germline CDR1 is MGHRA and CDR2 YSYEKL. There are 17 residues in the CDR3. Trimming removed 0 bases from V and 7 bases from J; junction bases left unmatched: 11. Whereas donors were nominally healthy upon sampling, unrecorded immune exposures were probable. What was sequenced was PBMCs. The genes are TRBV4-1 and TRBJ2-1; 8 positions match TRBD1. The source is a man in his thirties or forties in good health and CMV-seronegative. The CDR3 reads CASSQDGSARGLNEQFF. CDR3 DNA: TGCGCCAGCAGCCAAGACGGATCGGCCAGGGGGCTGAATGAGCAGTTCTTC.